The clone carrying this T cell receptor beta chain was seen a few times. The antigen remains undetermined. Indicated time point: sample taken at primary tumor resection. Without sorting, whole RNA was sequenced from tumor, nontumor lung or frozen PBMC. Samples were obtained from some 72 donors, all untreated early-stage non-small cell lung cancer patients. Carried by each TCR cDNA molecule was a unique molecular identifier. One entry per CDR3 protein results from TCRdb running MiXCR on the 5' RACE reads. The sample shows about 86,000 distinct CDR3 sequences, around 12% of them seen only once. The V end lost 2 bases, the J end lost 2 bases, and 12 bases lay between the germline ends. Per the germline V gene, CDR1 is SQVTM and CDR2 is ANQGSEA. The CDR3 consists of 14 residues. These data belong to a study of spatial heterogeneity in lung cancer. At the level of the study: On average, each unique TCR and UMI combination appeared more than ten times in raw reads. General study points: Ubiquitous expanded tumor TCRs were observed in blood more at resection than follow-up.

The chain couples TRBV29-1 to TRBJ1-2; D is ambiguous. This specimen was PBMCs, taken at surgery. The clonotype originates from a male donor with early-stage non-small cell lung cancer. CDR3 in amino acids: CSVEISLGNYGYTF. The CDR3, as DNA: TGCAGCGTTGAAATCTCGTTGGGGAACTATGGCTACACCTTC.